There are a few counts of the clone carrying this TCR beta chain. Antigen unknown. MiXCR, applied by TCRdb to the RT-PCR reads, yields one record per CDR3 protein. The table shows 500,000 or so distinct CDR3 sequences, with about 17% occurring only once. Germline CDR1 and CDR2: SQVTM and ANQGSEA. The CDR3 spans 15 residues. V shed 6 bases and J 3 bases; nucleotides not matched to a gene: 8. The data originate from a study of response to subunit inactivated influenza vaccine. Study-wide findings and caveats: The authors suggested that every seasonal influenza vaccination recruits few new T cells.

The specimen was CD4+ T cells sorted from PBMCs, collected roughly 24 months after vaccination. This sequence was found in a man aged 50 to 69 who received an inactivated influenza vaccine. The rearrangement uses TRBV29-1 and TRBJ2-3, with 11 nucleotides matching TRBD2. Here the CDR3 DNA reads TGCAGCGTCGAAACTAGCGGGAGAGGTACAGATACGCAGTATTTT. Translating gives CSVETSGRGTDTQYF.